This TCR beta chain was captured by sequencing in a study of identical twins. TCRdb re-called the 5' RACE reads with MiXCR, one entry per CDR3 protein. The sample yields more than 400,000 distinct CDR3 sequences, 13% to 15% seen once. This CDR3 comprises 13 residues. In the case of this clonotype: Germline and junction disagree at one end, which may indicate a read error.

The sample also formed part of further work on yellow fever vaccine responses in identical twins.

The chain combines TRBV12-3 or TRBV12-4 with TRBJ2-1, with 10 bases lining up with TRBD2. The sequenced material came from CD4+ T cells sorted from blood. This TCR was sampled from a woman aged 18-29 years in good health. CDR3 in amino acids: CASSNRGLAEGIF. CDR3 DNA: TGTGCCAGCAGTAACCGCGGACTAGCGGAGGGTATCTTC.